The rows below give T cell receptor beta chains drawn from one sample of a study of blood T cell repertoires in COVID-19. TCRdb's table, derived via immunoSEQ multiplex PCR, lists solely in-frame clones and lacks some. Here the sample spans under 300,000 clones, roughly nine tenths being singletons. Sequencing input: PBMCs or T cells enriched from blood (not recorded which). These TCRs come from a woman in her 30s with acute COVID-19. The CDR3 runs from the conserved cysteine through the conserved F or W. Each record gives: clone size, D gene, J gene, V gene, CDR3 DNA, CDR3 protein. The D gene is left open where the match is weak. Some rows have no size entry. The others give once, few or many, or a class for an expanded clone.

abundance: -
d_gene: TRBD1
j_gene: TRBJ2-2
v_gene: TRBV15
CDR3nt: TGTGCCACCAGCAGGCCGGGACAGGGCTTTTCCGGGGAGCTGTTTTTT
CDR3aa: CATSRPGQGFSGELFF

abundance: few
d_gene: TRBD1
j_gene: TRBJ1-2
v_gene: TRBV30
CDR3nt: TGTGCCTGCCGGGACAGGGGAACTTATGGCTACACCTTC
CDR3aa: CACRDRGTYGYTF

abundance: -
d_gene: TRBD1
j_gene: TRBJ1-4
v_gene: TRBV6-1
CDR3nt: TGTGCCAGCAGTGTCAGGACAGGGGGCATTACTAATGAAAAACTGTTTTTT
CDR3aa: CASSVRTGGITNEKLFF

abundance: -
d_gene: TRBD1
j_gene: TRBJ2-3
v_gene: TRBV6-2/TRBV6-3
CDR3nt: TGTGCCAGCAGTTACGGGACAGCCGTACAATCAGATACGCAGTATTTT
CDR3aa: CASSYGTAVQSDTQYF

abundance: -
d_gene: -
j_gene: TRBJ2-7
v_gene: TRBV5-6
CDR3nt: TGTGCCAGCACTGAACAGGGAACCCCCTACGAGCAGTACTTC
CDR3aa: CASTEQGTPYEQYF

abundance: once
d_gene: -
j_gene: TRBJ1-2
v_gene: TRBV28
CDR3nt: TGTGCCAGCAGTCCATCCACGAGCCCCGCCGCTCGCACCTTC
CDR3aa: CASSPSTSPAARTF

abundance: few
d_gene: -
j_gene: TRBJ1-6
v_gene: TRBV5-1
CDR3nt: TGCGCCAGCAGCTTGGATACGCGGGGTGGTAGGTCACCCCTCCACTTT
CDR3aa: CASSLDTRGGRSPLHF

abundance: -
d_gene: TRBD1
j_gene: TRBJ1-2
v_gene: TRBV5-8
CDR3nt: TGTGCCAGCAGCGGTGGGAATAGACAGGGGGCAAGCTATGGCTACACCTTC
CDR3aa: CASSGGNRQGASYGYTF

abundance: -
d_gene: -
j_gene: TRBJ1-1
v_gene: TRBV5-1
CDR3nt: TGCGCCAGCAGCTCGTCGCCAGGGATGAACACTGAAGCTTTCTTT
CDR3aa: CASSSSPGMNTEAFF

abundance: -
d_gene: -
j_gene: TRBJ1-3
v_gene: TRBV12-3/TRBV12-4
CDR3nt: TGTGCCAGCAGTCAGGACTCTGGAAACACCATATATTTT
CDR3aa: CASSQDSGNTIYF

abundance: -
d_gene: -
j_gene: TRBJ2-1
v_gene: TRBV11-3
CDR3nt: TGTGCCAGCAGCTTAGGAGGTCCCGGGTCATACAATGAGCAGTTCTTC
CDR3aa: CASSLGGPGSYNEQFF

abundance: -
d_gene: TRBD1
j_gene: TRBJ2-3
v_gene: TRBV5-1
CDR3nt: TGCGCCAGCAGCTTGGGAGACAGGGACACAGATACGCAGTATTTT
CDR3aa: CASSLGDRDTDTQYF

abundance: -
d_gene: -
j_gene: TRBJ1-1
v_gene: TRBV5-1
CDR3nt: TGCGCCAGCAGCTTGGCTTTGCCAGACACTGAAGCTTTCTTT
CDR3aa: CASSLALPDTEAFF

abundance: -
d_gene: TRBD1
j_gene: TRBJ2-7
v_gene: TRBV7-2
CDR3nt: TGTGCCAGCAGCTTAGGGGACAGGCGTCTCTCCTACGAGCAGTACTTC
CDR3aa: CASSLGDRRLSYEQYF

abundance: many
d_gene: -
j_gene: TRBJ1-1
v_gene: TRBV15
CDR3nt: TGTGCCACCAGCAGAAGAGTGTCGAACACTGAAGCTTTCTTT
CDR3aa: CATSRRVSNTEAFF

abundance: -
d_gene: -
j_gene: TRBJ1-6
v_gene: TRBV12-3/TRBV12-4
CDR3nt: TGTGCCAGCAGTACAGGGTGGGATTCACCCCTCCACTTT
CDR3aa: CASSTGWDSPLHF

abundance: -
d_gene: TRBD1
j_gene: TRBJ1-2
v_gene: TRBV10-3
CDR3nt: TGTGCCATCAGTGACCACAGGGGGCGAAACTATGGCTACACCTTC
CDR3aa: CAISDHRGRNYGYTF

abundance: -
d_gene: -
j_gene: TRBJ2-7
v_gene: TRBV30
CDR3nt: TGTGCCTGGAGTTCGGGGAGGCCGCTATACGAGCAGTACTTC
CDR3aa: CAWSSGRPLYEQYF

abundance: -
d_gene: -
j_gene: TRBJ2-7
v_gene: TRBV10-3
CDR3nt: TGTGCCATCAAAGACAGTTCCTCCTACGAGCAGTACTTC
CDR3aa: CAIKDSSSYEQYF

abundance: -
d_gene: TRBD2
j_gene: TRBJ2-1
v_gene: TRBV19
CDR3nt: TGTGCCAGTAGTGGACTAGCGGGAAGTGGCAATGAGCAGTTCTTC
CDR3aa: CASSGLAGSGNEQFF